The present TCR beta chain was sequenced within a study of shared clonotypes between healthy human individuals. Findings of the study overall: Sequencing of the sorted subsets was shown by rarefaction to be incomplete despite large depth.

As for this clone: Its antigen is unknown.

Per germline, CDR1 SGHRS and CDR2 YFSETQ. This CDR3 region has 14 residues. J lost 8 bases, V lost 4 bases, and 6 bases had no gene match. Assay: immunoSEQ multiplex PCR; the TCRdb copy retains only in-frame clones and omits some. In the table there are 2.3 million or so clones, over 85% of which are singletons. This clonotype originated in a man in his late teens or twenties in good health. Some clones in this sample may be carry-over from other donors' samples. The sample comprised naive CD4+ T cells from PBMCs. Subset described: CD45RA+ positively selected. The chain has TRBV5-1 and TRBJ1-4; 9 positions agree with TRBD1. This chain's CDR3 is CASSGRTGDEKLFF. DNA of the CDR3: TGCGCCAGCAGCGGGAGGACAGGGGACGAAAAACTGTTTTTT.